The 10 T cell receptor beta chains below come from one sample, sequenced in a study of post-analysis software for immune sequencing data. Points from the study as a whole: In patients, about 5 TRBV segments were more frequent than in controls, with TRBV5-6, TRBV5-1 and TRBV20-1 among them.

Libraries were made from TCR beta cDNA, and they carried unique molecular identifiers. TCRdb re-analysed the PCR reads in MiXCR, keeping a single row per CDR3 protein. The sample includes hundreds of thousands of distinct CDR3 sequences, roughly 58% of them seen just once. Their target antigens are unknown. The sample was blood. The receptors originated from a girl aged 5 to 17 with multiple sclerosis.

The rearrangement links TRBV29-1 to TRBJ2-1; D possibly corresponds to TRBD2 (6 bases). The CDR3 extends over 16 amino acids. With 4 bases removed from V and 7 bases from J, the gap between germline ends came to 23 bases. Germline assignment: CDR1 SQVTM and CDR2 ANQGSEA. The CDR3 nucleotides read TGCAGCGTTGGGCAATTAGCGGTCCAGGTAGCAAATGAGCAGTTCTTC. Translation gives CSVGQLAVQVANEQFF.

The chain joins TRBV12-3 or TRBV12-4 to TRBJ2-7, with D tentatively TRBD2 (6 bases). The J call is in doubt because the DNA end fits TRBJ2-5 better. The CDR3 totals 14 residues. For the CDR3, the DNA is TGTGCCAGCAGCAAGACTAGGGTCCTGGAGACCCAGTACTTC. The encoded protein is CASSKTRVLETQYF.

The table lists this clonotype with a few counts. The rearrangement links TRBV3-1 to TRBJ2-5, with a tentative D call TRBD1 (5 bases). Trimming cost V 2 bases and J 4 bases, with 20 bases left between them. In germline, CDR1 is LGHDT, CDR2 YNNKEL (reference sequence). The CDR3 covers 17 residues. The CDR3 DNA is TGTGCCAGCAGCCAACTCGGCGGCAGGGCGGTCCCAGAGACCCAGTACTTC. Translated: CASSQLGGRAVPETQYF.

This clonotype was observed once. This chain joins TRBV7-9 and TRBJ2-5, with D maybe TRBD1 (7 bases). The germline V gene encodes CDR1 SEHNR and CDR2 FQNEAQ (reference sequence). V lost 5 bases and J 4 bases, leaving 17 bases between the germline ends. The CDR3 runs to 15 residues. CDR3 in DNA: TGTGCCAGCAGCGGAGGCTCAGGGGGAGGAGAGACCCAGTACTTC. Its translation: CASSGGSGGGETQYF. Together with reference TRBV7-9 and TRBJ2-5, the CDR3 gives the full variable domain: DTGVSQNPRHKITKRGQNVTFRCDPISEHNRLYWYRQTLGQGPEFLTYFQNEAQLEKSRLLSDRFSAERPKGSFSTLEIQRTEQGDSAMYLCASSGGSGGGETQYFGPGTRLLVL.

The J gene is TRBJ2-6, the V gene TRBV29-1; 8 bases agree with TRBD1. In germline, CDR1 is SQVTM, CDR2 ANQGSEA. V lost 6 bases to trimming and J lost 0 bases; unmatched junction nucleotides: 4. CDR3 length: 15 residues. CDR3 in amino acids: CSVAGGSSGANVLTF. As DNA, the CDR3 is TGCAGCGTGGCAGGGGGCAGCTCTGGGGCCAACGTCCTGACTTTC.

The chain's CDR3 is CASSPQGLMNTEAFF. Written as DNA, the CDR3 is TGTGCCAGCAGCCCACAGGGATTGATGAACACTGAAGCTTTCTTT. The J gene is TRBJ1-1, the V gene TRBV7-3; weak D call: TRBD1 (6 bases). The germline V gene encodes CDR1 SGHTA and CDR2 FQGTGA. The V end was cut by 5 bases, the J end by 0 bases, with 13 bases between. CDR3 length equals 15 residues.

The chain uses TRBV20-1 and TRBJ2-2; D is perhaps TRBD2 (6 bases). V was pared by 2 bases and J by 6 bases, with 13 bases between. The V gene's germline CDR1 is DFQATT and CDR2 SNEGSKA (reference sequence). The CDR3 contains 14 residues. The CDR3 is CSARPPGSAGELFF. The CDR3 DNA follows: TGCAGTGCTAGACCCCCCGGGAGCGCCGGGGAGCTGTTTTTT.

V is TRBV10-3 and J is TRBJ1-2; D may be TRBD1 (5 bases). CDR1 ENHRY and CDR2 SYGVKD come from the germline V gene. The length of the CDR3 is 14 residues. V dropped 0 bases and J dropped 4 bases, with 9 bases sitting between them. CDR3 sequence reads: CAISESIRAYGYTF. CDR3 nucleotide sequence: TGTGCCATCAGTGAGTCGATCAGGGCCTATGGCTACACCTTC.

This clonotype was observed a few times. The chain recombines TRBV2 with TRBJ2-7, with unresolved D. The DNA matches TRBJ2-5 better at its end, which makes the J call doubtful. CDR3 size: 12 residues. The germline V gene has CDR1 SNHLY and CDR2 FYNNEI. CDR3 protein: CASSEVLGTQYF. DNA for the CDR3: TGTGCCAGCAGTGAAGTTCTGGGGACCCAGTACTTC.

There are a few counts of this clonotype. The chain links TRBV5-1 to TRBJ2-1; 7 bases are a match to TRBD1. Germline CDR1 SGHRS, CDR2 YFSETQ. This CDR3 spans 15 amino acids. J was trimmed by 4 bases and V by 0 bases; bases with no gene match: 4. CDR3 in amino acids: CASSLGDREYNEQFF. CDR3 bases: TGCGCCAGCAGCTTGGGGGACAGAGAATACAATGAGCAGTTCTTC.